Detailed here is one T cell receptor (beta chain). This entry is derived from a study of blood T cell repertoires in COVID-19. Background on the study: Donors in the United States, Italy and Spain gave samples during acute or convalescent COVID-19. T cells, B-cell-depleted T cells, or PBMCs provided the cDNA or gDNA that served as material.

Methods used by the authors: From reference gene primer amplification, estimates of nucleated cell counts were derived. Repertoires were generated with immunoSEQ multiplex PCR, while TCRdb's copy carries only in-frame clones and drops some. The D gene and trimming were derived from the DNA, and the V and J assignments and clone size from that table. The repertoire holds approximately 38,000 clones, with 88% as singletons. There are 14 residues in the CDR3. Germline lookup yields CDR1 SGHAT and CDR2 FQDESV (reference sequence). V gave up 6 bases and J gave up 2 bases; unmatched junction bases: 2. The TCR comes from a woman in her seventies with active COVID-19. The rearrangement links TRBV11-1 to TRBJ2-3, with 10 bases identical to TRBD2. Source material: peripheral blood. CDR3: CASRLAGTTDTQYF. The CDR3, as DNA: TGTGCCAGCAGACTAGCGGGGACCACAGATACGCAGTATTTT.